Shown below are 23 T cell receptor beta chains from a single sample sequenced in a study of kidney transplant recipient with SARS-CoV-2 infection. TCRdb re-called the reads with MiXCR, one entry per CDR3 protein. The sample holds under 300,000 distinct CDR3 sequences, less than 35% seen once. Sequenced material: a blood sample, taken at baseline and on day 111 from a kidney transplant recipient. These receptors came from a male patient aged 25-45 years who had COVID-19 and was a kidney transplant recipient. Among the T cells, some may be from the graft donor.

With regard to this clonotype: This may be a read error, as it is one base from a much larger clone. V gene TRBV12-5 combines with J gene TRBJ1-2; perhaps TRBD1 as D (5 bases). The CDR3 loop spans 17 amino acids. CDR1 and CDR2 (germline): LGHNT, FRNRAP. In DNA form, the CDR3 reads TGTGCTAGTGGTCGCTCACTTTTGCAGGGAAAGACCTATAGCTACACCTTC. It codes for CASGRSLLQGKTYSYTF.

To note about this clonotype: This clone may be a read error of a much larger clone one base away. The conserved final phenylalanine or tryptophan is absent from the CDR3, which likely points to a read error. The chain combines TRBV20-1 with TRBJ2-7, with 7 bases aligning to TRBD2. CDR3 length equals 14 residues. Losses at the gene ends were 2 bases for V and 0 bases for J; bases not matched to a gene: 4. CDR1 is DFQATT and CDR2 is SNEGSKA in the germline V gene (reference sequence). CDR3 DNA sequence: TGCAGTGCTAGACGGCTAGCGGACTCCTACGAGCAGTACCTC. This encodes CSARRLADSYEQYL.

Ten or more counts support this clonotype. The chain recombines TRBV4-1 with TRBJ1-6; D gene unclear. Trimming took off 4 bases at V and 5 bases at J, with 6 bases between the two ends. The CDR3 runs 13 residues. The germline V gene encodes CDR1 MGHRA and CDR2 YSYEKL. The CDR3 nucleotides are TGCGCCAGCAGCCCTTTAAATAATTCACCCCTCCACTTT. Amino acids: CASSPLNNSPLHF.

This clonotype appeared many times. V and J are TRBV10-2 and TRBJ1-2; possible D gene TRBD1, 5 bases. Germline V lookup: CDR1 WSHSY, CDR2 SAAADI. V lost 5 bases to trimming and J lost 4 bases, with 23 bases between them. CDR3 length: 17 residues. The CDR3 loop reads CASSTTDTSRKTYGYTF. In DNA, the CDR3 is TGCGCCAGCAGTACTACGGACACTTCTAGAAAGACCTATGGCTACACCTTC.

Regarding this clonotype: No conserved phenylalanine or tryptophan is present at the end of the CDR3, so a read error is the likely explanation. V usage is TRBV5-6 and J usage is TRBJ1-1; D remains ambiguous. CDR3 length: 11 amino acids. Germline V CDR1 and CDR2: SGHDT, YYEEEE. V was cut by 4 bases and J by 3 bases, with 4 bases left in between. CDR3 amino acids: CASSSYTEAFS. CDR3 in DNA: TGTGCCAGCAGCAGCTACACTGAAGCTTTCTCT.

This clonotype occurred many times. The V call is TRBV11-3, the J call TRBJ1-2; D call uncertain. CDR3 length equals 17 residues. The germline V gene encodes CDR1 SGHNT and CDR2 YENEEA. Trimming pared 5 bases from V and 4 bases from J, leaving 23 bases between. The CDR3 coding sequence is TGTGCCAGCAGCGCGGCGTACGATCTCGGAAAGACCTATGGCTACACCTTC. Its protein product is CASSAAYDLGKTYGYTF. Full variable domain (outside the CDR3, taken from reference TRBV11-3 and TRBJ1-2): EAGVVQSPRYKIIEKKQPVAFWCNPISGHNTLYWYLQNLGQGPELLIRYENEEAVDDSQLPKDRFSAERLKGVDSTLKIQPAELGDSAVYLCASSAAYDLGKTYGYTFGSGTRLTVV.

This clonotype occurred many times. V usage is TRBV7-9 and J usage is TRBJ1-2; 7 bases agree with TRBD1. The CDR3 loop spans 12 amino acids. V shed 5 bases and J 7 bases; nucleotides not matched to a gene: 4. Germline lookup yields CDR1 SEHNR and CDR2 FQNEAQ (reference sequence). CDR3 coding DNA: TGTGCCAGCAGCCGACAGGGTCGTGGCTACACCTTC. Its translation: CASSRQGRGYTF.

This clonotype was seen at least ten times. V gene TRBV7-9 combines with J gene TRBJ1-2, with a weak D call TRBD1 (5 bases). The germline V gene has CDR1 SEHNR and CDR2 FQNEAQ (reference sequence). V lost 1 base and J 4 bases, leaving 16 bases between the germline ends. The CDR3 totals 16 residues. The CDR3 loop is CASSLVGGEEVYGYTF. Here the CDR3 DNA reads TGTGCCAGCAGCTTAGTGGGGGGGGAAGAGGTCTATGGCTACACCTTC. The whole variable domain, filled in from reference TRBV7-9 and TRBJ1-2, reads DTGVSQNPRHKITKRGQNVTFRCDPISEHNRLYWYRQTLGQGPEFLTYFQNEAQLEKSRLLSDRFSAERPKGSFSTLEIQRTEQGDSAMYLCASSLVGGEEVYGYTFGSGTRLTVV.

This chain connects TRBV9 to TRBJ2-3; D perhaps matches TRBD2 (6 bases). V lost 0 bases and J 0 bases, leaving 11 bases between the germline ends. The CDR3 extends over 16 amino acids. Looked up from germline, CDR1 is SGDLS and CDR2 is YYNGEE. The CDR3 DNA follows: TGTGCCAGCAGCGTAGGGGTAGCGGCTAGCACAGATACGCAGTATTTT. This codes for CASSVGVAASTDTQYF.

With respect to this clonotype: This may stem from a read error, because a much larger clone lies one nucleotide away. This chain connects TRBV10-3 to TRBJ2-1; D unclear. The CDR3 runs to 13 residues. Germline values: CDR1 ENHRY, CDR2 SYGVKD. CDR3 DNA: TGTGCCTTCAGTGAGTCCTTCTGGAATGAGCAGTTCTTC. Encoded protein: CAFSESFWNEQFF.

This clonotype appeared many times. This chain connects TRBV19 to TRBJ2-3, with TRBD2 matching over 7 bases. Germline V gene lookup returns CDR1 LNHDA and CDR2 SQIVND (reference sequence). The CDR3 is made up of 15 amino acids. V lost 5 bases and J lost 2; bases outside the gene matches: 7. The chain's CDR3 is CASSLGRGITDTQYF. The CDR3, as DNA: TGTGCCAGTAGTCTAGGGCGGGGGATCACAGATACGCAGTATTTT.

This clonotype was recorded many times. V is TRBV27 and J is TRBJ1-1, with D hard to call. The CDR3 is 14 residues long. Trimming shortened V by 8 bases and J by 0 bases, and 13 bases separated the two germline ends. The germline CDR1 and CDR2 sequences are MNHEY and SMNVEV (reference sequence). The CDR3 region is CASAEVFMNTEAFF. As DNA, the CDR3 is TGTGCCAGCGCCGAAGTTTTCATGAACACTGAAGCTTTCTTT.

This clonotype came up many times. CDR3 sequence: CASSRREGYSSYNSPLHF. CDR3 DNA: TGTGCCAGTAGCCGTCGCGAAGGGTATAGCTCCTATAATTCACCCCTCCACTTT. J is TRBJ1-6 and V is TRBV19; D ambiguous. Trimming cost V 6 bases and J 0 bases, with 18 bases left between them. CDR3 length: 18 amino acids. From germline, CDR1 is LNHDA and CDR2 SQIVND (reference sequence).

With respect to this clonotype: This may arise from a read error, as a much more abundant clone is one base away. This CDR3 reads CASSNARSHGKTYGYTF. DNA of the CDR3: TGTGCCAGCAGTAATGCGCGCTCACACGGAAAGACCTATGGCTACACCTTC. This sequence joins TRBV6-4 and TRBJ1-2; no definite D call. The V gene's germline CDR1 is MRHNA and CDR2 SNTAGT. The CDR3 is 17 amino acids. Trimming left V 5 bases short and J 4 bases short, with 23 bases between.

On this clonotype itself: A much larger clone lies one base from this, so it may be a read error. This sequence joins TRBV2 and TRBJ1-3; 8 bases match TRBD1. Germline V gene lookup returns CDR1 SNHLY and CDR2 FYNNEI. This CDR3 has 16 residues. Here the CDR3 DNA reads TGTGCCGGCAGTACAATTGACAGGGGATCTGGAAACACCATATATTTT. Translated: CAGSTIDRGSGNTIYF. The variable domain in full, with the rest retrieved from reference TRBV2 and TRBJ1-3, is EPEVTQTPSHQVTQMGQEVILRCVPISNHLYFYWYRQILGQKVEFLVSFYNNEISEKSEIFDDQFSVERPDGSNFTLKIRSTKLEDSAMYFCAGSTIDRGSGNTIYFGEGSWLTVV.

The chain has TRBV7-2 and TRBJ2-1; 13 bases are shared with TRBD2. Germline V CDR1 and CDR2: SGHTA, FQGNSA. The CDR3 has 17 residues. J was trimmed by 9 bases and V by 1 base; bases with no gene match: 9. This chain's CDR3 is CASSLVSPLAGGGEQFF. The CDR3, as DNA: TGTGCCAGCAGCTTAGTGTCCCCACTAGCGGGGGGGGGTGAGCAGTTCTTC.

In this sample, this clonotype turned up a few times. The rearrangement uses TRBV9 and TRBJ2-1; 8 bases are a match to TRBD2. The CDR3 spans 15 residues. The V and J ends lost 2 bases and 6 bases, in that order; junction bases with no gene match: 7. Germline CDR1 is SGDLS and CDR2 is YYNGEE. The CDR3 loop reads CASSVGLAGLNEQFF. The CDR3 DNA is TGTGCCAGCAGCGTCGGGCTAGCGGGCCTCAATGAGCAGTTCTTC.

This clonotype has ten or more counts. The rearrangement uses TRBV2 and TRBJ1-6, with no clear D. This CDR3 is 14 amino acids long. In germline, CDR1 is SNHLY, CDR2 FYNNEI. V was shortened by 6 bases and J by 7 bases, with 13 bases between the two germline ends. CDR3 residues: CASREGMRNSPLHF. In DNA, the CDR3 is TGTGCCAGCAGGGAGGGTATGCGAAATTCACCCCTCCACTTT. Full variable domain (missing parts from reference TRBV2 and TRBJ1-6): EPEVTQTPSHQVTQMGQEVILRCVPISNHLYFYWYRQILGQKVEFLVSFYNNEISEKSEIFDDQFSVERPDGSNFTLKIRSTKLEDSAMYFCASREGMRNSPLHFGNGTRLTVT.

This clonotype was seen a handful of times. This chain's CDR3 is CASSLSSSPEYEQFF. The DNA of the CDR3 is TGTGCCAGCAGCTTAAGTAGTTCGCCGGAGTATGAGCAGTTCTTC. The gene calls are TRBV11-2 and TRBJ2-1; the D is unclear. Germline lookup yields CDR1 SGHAT and CDR2 FQNNGV. V dropped 2 bases and J dropped 8 bases, with 16 bases sitting between them. The CDR3 totals 15 residues.

This clonotype was seen at least ten times. The genes are TRBV6-5 and TRBJ1-2; D not resolved. V was clipped by 5 bases and J by 4 bases, with 23 bases between them. The CDR3 runs 17 residues. Germline V gene sequence: CDR1 MNHEY, CDR2 SVGAGI. The CDR3 nucleotides are TGTGCCAGCAGTGCCCTTGTCTCTATGCGAAAGACCTATGGCTACACCTTC. Translated, it gives CASSALVSMRKTYGYTF.

Of note for this clonotype: This may stem from a read error, because a much larger clone lies one nucleotide away. The V and J genes are TRBV11-3 and TRBJ1-2; D remains unclear. This CDR3 is built from 17 residues. CDR1 is SGHNT, CDR2 YENEEA, per germline. Trimming took off 5 bases at V and 4 bases at J, with 23 bases between the two ends. CDR3 DNA sequence: TGTGCCAGCAGCCCGAGCATCGATCTCGGAAAGACCTATGGCTACACCTTC. Amino acids: CASSPSIDLGKTYGYTF.

The rearrangement joins TRBV20-1 to TRBJ2-2; 7 positions agree with TRBD2. This CDR3 region has 13 residues. Germline assignment: CDR1 DFQATT and CDR2 SNEGSKA (reference sequence). The V gene end was trimmed by 5 bases and the J gene end by 2 bases; junction bases not matched to a gene: 2. The CDR3 region is CSARDYNTGELFF. The CDR3 DNA reads TGCAGTGCTCGGGACTATAACACCGGGGAGCTGTTTTTT.

This clonotype appeared many times. The chain combines TRBV6-5 with TRBJ2-6, with a weak D call TRBD1 (5 bases). Between the trimmed V and J ends, which lost 5 bases and 0 bases, there was a span of 14 bases. CDR1 and CDR2 (germline): MNHEY, SVGAGI. The CDR3 consists of 17 residues. CDR3 protein: CASSGRVLDSGANVLTF. The CDR3 bases are TGTGCCAGCAGTGGCAGGGTATTAGACTCTGGGGCCAACGTCCTGACTTTC.